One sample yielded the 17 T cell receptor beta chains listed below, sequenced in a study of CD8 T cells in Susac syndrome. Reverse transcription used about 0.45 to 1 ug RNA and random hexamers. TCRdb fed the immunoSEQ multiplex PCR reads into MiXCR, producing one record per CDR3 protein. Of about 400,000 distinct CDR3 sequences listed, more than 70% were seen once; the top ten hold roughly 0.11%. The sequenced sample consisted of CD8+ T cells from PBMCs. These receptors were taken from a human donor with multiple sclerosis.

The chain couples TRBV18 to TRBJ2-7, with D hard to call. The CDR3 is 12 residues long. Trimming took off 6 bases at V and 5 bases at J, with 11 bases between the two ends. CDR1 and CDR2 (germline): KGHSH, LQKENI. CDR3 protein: CASSPWVDEQYF. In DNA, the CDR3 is TGTGCCAGCTCCCCCTGGGTCGACGAGCAGTACTTC.

CDR3 residues: CSASGGGDYQPQHF. CDR3 in DNA: TGCAGTGCTAGCGGCGGGGGGGATTATCAGCCCCAGCATTTT. The chain joins TRBV20-1 to TRBJ1-5, with D perhaps TRBD1 (5 bases). This CDR3 has 14 amino acids. CDR1 and CDR2 from the germline V gene are DFQATT and SNEGSKA (reference sequence). V lost 3 bases to trimming and J lost 5 bases, with 14 bases between them.

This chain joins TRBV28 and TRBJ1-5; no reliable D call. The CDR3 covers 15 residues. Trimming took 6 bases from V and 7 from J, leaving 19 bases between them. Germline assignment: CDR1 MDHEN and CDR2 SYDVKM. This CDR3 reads CASRPDLSAGQPQHF. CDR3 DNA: TGTGCCAGCAGACCCGACCTCTCCGCCGGGCAGCCCCAGCATTTT.

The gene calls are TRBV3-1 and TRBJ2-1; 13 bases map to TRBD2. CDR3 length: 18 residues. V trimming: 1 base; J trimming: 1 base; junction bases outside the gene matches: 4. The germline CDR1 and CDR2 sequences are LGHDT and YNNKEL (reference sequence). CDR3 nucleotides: TGTGCCAGCAGCCAAGCACTAGCGGGGGGGGTGTCCTACAATGAGCAGTTCTTC. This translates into CASSQALAGGVSYNEQFF.

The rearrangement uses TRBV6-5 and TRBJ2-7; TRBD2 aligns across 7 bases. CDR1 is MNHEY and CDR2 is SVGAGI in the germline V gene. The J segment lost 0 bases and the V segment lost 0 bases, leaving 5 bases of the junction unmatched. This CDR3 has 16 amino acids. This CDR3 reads CASSYSSAGTSYEQYF. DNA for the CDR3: TGTGCCAGCAGTTACTCTTCAGCGGGAACCTCCTACGAGCAGTACTTC.

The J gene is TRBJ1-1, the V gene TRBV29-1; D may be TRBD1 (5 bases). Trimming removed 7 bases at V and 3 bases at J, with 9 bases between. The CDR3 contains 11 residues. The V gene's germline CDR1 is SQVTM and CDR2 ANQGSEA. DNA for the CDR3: TGCAGCGCCGAAGGGGACACTGAAGCTTTCTTT. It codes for CSAEGDTEAFF.

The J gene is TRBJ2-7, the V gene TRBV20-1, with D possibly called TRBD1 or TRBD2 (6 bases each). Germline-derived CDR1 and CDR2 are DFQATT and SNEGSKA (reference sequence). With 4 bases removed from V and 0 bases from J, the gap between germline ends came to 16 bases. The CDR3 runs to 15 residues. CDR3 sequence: CSATLGAGLSYEQYF. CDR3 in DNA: TGCAGTGCTACGTTGGGGGCGGGACTCTCCTACGAGCAGTACTTC.

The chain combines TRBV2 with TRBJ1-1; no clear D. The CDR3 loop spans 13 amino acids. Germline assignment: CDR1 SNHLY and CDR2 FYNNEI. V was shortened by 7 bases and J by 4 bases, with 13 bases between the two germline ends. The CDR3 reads CASTQISSTEAFF. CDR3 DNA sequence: TGTGCCAGCACCCAGATCAGTTCCACTGAAGCTTTCTTT.

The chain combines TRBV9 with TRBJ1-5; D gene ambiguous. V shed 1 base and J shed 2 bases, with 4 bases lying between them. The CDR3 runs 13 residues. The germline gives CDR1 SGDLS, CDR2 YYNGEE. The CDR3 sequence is CASSVSGNQPQHF. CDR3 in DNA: TGTGCCAGCAGCGTAAGCGGCAATCAGCCCCAGCATTTT.

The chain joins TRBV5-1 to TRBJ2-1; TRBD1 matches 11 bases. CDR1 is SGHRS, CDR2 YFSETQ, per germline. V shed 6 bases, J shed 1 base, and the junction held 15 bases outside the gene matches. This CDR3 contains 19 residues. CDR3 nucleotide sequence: TGCGCCAGCAAACCCTCCGTGGACAGGGGGCTAGGGTCCTACAATGAGCAGTTCTTC. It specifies CASKPSVDRGLGSYNEQFF. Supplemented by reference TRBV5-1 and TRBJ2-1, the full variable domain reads KAGVTQTPRYLIKTRGQQVTLSCSPISGHRSVSWYQQTPGQGLQFLFEYFSETQRNKGNFPGRFSGRQFSNSRSEMNVSTLELGDSALYLCASKPSVDRGLGSYNEQFFGPGTRLTVL.

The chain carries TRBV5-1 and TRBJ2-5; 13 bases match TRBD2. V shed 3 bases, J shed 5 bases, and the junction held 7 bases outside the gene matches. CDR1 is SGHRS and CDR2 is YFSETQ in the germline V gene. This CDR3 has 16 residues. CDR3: CASSYLLAGGPETQYF. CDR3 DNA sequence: TGCGCCAGCAGCTACCTACTAGCGGGGGGGCCGGAGACCCAGTACTTC.

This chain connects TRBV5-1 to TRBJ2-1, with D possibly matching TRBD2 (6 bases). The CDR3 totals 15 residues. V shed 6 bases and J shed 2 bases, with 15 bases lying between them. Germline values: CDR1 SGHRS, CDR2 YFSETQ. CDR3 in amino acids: CASTETLATYNEQFF. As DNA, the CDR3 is TGCGCCAGCACCGAGACTCTAGCGACCTACAATGAGCAGTTCTTC. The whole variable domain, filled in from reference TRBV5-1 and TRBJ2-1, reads KAGVTQTPRYLIKTRGQQVTLSCSPISGHRSVSWYQQTPGQGLQFLFEYFSETQRNKGNFPGRFSGRQFSNSRSEMNVSTLELGDSALYLCASTETLATYNEQFFGPGTRLTVL.

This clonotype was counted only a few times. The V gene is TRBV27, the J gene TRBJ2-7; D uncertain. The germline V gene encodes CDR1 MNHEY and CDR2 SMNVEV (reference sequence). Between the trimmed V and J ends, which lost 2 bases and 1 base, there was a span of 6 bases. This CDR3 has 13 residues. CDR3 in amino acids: CASSLRWSYEQYF. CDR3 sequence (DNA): TGTGCCAGCAGTTTAAGGTGGTCCTACGAGCAGTACTTC.

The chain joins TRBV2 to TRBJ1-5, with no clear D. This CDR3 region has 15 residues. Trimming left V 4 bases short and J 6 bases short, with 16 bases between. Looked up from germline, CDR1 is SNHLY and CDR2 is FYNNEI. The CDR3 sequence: CASSGRQTKFQPQHF. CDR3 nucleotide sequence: TGTGCCAGCAGTGGCCGTCAGACAAAATTTCAGCCCCAGCATTTT.

The CDR3 loop is CASSQGQNNQPQHF. CDR3 in DNA: TGCGCCAGCAGCCAAGGTCAGAACAATCAGCCCCAGCATTTT. The genes are TRBV4-1 and TRBJ1-5; D gene uncertain. From germline, CDR1 is MGHRA and CDR2 YSYEKL. The CDR3 runs 14 residues. V gave up 1 base and J gave up 3 bases, with 7 bases separating them.

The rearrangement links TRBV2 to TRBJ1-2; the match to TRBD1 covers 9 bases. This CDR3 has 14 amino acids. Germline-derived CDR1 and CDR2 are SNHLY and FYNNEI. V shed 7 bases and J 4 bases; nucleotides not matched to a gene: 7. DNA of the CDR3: TGTGCCAGCATGATGGGACAGGGATCCTATGGCTACACCTTC. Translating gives CASMMGQGSYGYTF.

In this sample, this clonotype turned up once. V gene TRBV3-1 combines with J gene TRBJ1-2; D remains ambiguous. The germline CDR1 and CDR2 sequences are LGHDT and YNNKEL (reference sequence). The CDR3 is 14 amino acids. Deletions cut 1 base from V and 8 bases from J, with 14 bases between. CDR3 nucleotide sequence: TGTGCCAGCAGCCAAGTAGGAGGCCCTAGGGGCTACACCTTC. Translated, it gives CASSQVGGPRGYTF. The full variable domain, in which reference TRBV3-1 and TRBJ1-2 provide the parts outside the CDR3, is DTAVSQTPKYLVTQMGNDKSIKCEQNLGHDTMYWYKQDSKKFLKIMFSYNNKELIINETVPNRFSPKSPDKAHLNLHINSLELGDSAVYFCASSQVGGPRGYTFGSGTRLTVV.